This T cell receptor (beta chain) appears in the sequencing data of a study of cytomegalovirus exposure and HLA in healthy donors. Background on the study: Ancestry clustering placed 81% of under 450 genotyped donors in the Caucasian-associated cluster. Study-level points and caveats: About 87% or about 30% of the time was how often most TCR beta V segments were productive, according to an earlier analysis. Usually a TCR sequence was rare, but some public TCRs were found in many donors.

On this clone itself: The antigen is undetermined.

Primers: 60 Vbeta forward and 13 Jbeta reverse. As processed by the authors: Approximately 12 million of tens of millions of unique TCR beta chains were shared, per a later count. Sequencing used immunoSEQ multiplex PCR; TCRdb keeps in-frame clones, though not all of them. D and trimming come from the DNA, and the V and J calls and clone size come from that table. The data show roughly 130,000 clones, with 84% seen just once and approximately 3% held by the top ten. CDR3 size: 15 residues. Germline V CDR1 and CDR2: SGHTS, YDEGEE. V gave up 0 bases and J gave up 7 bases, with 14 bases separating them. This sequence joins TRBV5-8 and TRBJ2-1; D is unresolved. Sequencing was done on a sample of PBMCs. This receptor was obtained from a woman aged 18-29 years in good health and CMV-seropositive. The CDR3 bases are TGTGCCAGCAGCTTGGCCTCCTTTGACGGGAATGAGCAGTTCTTC. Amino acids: CASSLASFDGNEQFF.